The T cell receptor beta chain described here comes from a study of blood T cell repertoires in COVID-19. Overall study: There were acute and convalescent COVID-19 samples, and they came from the United States, Italy and Spain. Sources were T cells, B-cell-depleted T cells, or PBMCs; the material itself was cDNA or gDNA.

This CDR3 has 15 amino acids. Germline values: CDR1 MDHEN, CDR2 SYDVKM. The V and J ends lost 4 bases and 7 bases respectively, with 16 bases between them. Original processing methods: Reference gene primer amplification gave nucleated cell count estimates. Generated by immunoSEQ multiplex PCR, the TCRdb table keeps only in-frame clones and is missing some. D and trimming were read from the DNA, whereas the V and J calls and clone size are those reported in that table. The table lists 110,000 or so clones, approximately 90% of them singletons. The sample taken for sequencing was peripheral blood. The receptor's source is a woman in her 70s who had recovered from COVID-19. The chain joins TRBV28 to TRBJ2-2, with TRBD2 as a possible D gene (7 bases). The CDR3 DNA reads as TGTGCCAGCAGTTCCGCGCGGGGGCGGATCGGGGAGCTGTTTTTT. Translating gives CASSSARGRIGELFF.